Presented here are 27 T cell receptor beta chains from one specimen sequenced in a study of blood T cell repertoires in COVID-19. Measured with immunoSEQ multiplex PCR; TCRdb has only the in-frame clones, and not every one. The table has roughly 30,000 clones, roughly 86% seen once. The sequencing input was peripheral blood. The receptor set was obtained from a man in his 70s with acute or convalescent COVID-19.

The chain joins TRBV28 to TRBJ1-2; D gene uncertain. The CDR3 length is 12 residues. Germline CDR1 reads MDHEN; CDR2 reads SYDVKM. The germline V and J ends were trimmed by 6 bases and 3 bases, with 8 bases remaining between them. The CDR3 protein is CASRIGDYGYTF. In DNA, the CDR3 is TGTGCCAGCAGGATCGGAGACTATGGCTACACCTTC.

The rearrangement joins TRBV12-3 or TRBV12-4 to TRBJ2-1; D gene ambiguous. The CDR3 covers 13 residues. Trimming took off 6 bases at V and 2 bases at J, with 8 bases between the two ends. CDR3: CASSPPAYNEQFF. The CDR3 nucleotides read TGTGCCAGCAGCCCACCGGCCTACAATGAGCAGTTCTTC.

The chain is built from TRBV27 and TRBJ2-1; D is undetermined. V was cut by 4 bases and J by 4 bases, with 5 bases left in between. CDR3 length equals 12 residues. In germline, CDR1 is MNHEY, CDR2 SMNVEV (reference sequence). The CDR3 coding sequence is TGTGCCAGCAGTTCCGGTTACAATGAGCAGTTCTTC. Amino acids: CASSSGYNEQFF.

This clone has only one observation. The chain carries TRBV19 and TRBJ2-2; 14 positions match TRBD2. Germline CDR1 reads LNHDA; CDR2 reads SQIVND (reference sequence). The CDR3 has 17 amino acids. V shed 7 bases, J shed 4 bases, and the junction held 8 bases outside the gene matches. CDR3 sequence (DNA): TGTGCCAGTACCTCGACTAGCGGGAGGGCCGGCACCGGGGAGCTGTTTTTT. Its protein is CASTSTSGRAGTGELFF.

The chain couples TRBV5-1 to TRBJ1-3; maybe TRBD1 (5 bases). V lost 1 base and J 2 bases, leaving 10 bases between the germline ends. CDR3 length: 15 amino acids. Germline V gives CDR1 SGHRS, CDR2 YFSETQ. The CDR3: CASSLITGTGNTIYF. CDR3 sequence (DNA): TGCGCCAGCAGCTTGATAACAGGAACTGGAAACACCATATATTTT. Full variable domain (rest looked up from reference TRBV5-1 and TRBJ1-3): KAGVTQTPRYLIKTRGQQVTLSCSPISGHRSVSWYQQTPGQGLQFLFEYFSETQRNKGNFPGRFSGRQFSNSRSEMNVSTLELGDSALYLCASSLITGTGNTIYFGEGSWLTVV.

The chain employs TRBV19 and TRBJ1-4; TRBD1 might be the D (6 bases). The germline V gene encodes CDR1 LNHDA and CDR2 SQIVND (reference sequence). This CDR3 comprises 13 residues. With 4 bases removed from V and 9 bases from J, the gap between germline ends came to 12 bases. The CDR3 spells CASSNGTLKKLFF. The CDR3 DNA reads TGTGCCAGTAGTAACGGGACACTTAAAAAACTGTTTTTT.

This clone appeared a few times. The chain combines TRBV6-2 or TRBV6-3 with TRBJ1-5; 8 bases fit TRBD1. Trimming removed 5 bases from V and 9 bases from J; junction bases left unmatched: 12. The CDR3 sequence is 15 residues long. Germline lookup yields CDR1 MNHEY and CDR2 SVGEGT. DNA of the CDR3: TGTGCCAGCAGTGCCGGGACAGGTCCCGTGAGGCCCCAGCATTTT. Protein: CASSAGTGPVRPQHF.

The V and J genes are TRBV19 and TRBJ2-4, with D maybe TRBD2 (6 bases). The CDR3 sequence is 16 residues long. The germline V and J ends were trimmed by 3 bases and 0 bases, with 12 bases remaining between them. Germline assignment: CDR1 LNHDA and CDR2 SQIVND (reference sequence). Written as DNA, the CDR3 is TGTGCCAGTAGTATGGGGGAGGTCTTAGCCAAAAACATTCAGTACTTC. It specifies CASSMGEVLAKNIQYF.

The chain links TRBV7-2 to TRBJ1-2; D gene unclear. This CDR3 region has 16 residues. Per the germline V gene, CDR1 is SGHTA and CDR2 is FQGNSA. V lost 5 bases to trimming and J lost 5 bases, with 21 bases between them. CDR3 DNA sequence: TGTGCCAGCAGCACCCATCGTAGCCGGCAGTTTTATGGCTACACCTTC. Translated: CASSTHRSRQFYGYTF.

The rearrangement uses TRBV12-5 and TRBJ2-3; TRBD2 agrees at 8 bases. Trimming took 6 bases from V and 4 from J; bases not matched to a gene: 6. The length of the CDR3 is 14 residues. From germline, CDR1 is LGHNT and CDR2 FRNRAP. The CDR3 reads CASGPGLVADTQYF. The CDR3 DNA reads TGTGCTAGTGGCCCGGGACTAGTAGCAGATACGCAGTATTTT.

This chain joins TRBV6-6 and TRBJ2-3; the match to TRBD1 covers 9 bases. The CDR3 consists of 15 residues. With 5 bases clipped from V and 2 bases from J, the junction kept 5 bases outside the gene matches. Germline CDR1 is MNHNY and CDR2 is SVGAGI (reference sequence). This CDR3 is CASSPGTGITDTQYF. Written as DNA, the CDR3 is TGTGCCAGCAGTCCCGGGACAGGGATCACAGATACGCAGTATTTT.

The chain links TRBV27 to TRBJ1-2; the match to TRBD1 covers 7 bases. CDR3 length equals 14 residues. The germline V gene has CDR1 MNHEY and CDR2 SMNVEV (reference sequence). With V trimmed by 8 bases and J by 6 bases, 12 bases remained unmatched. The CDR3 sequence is CASGWLTGMNGYTF. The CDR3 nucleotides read TGTGCCAGCGGTTGGCTGACAGGGATGAATGGCTACACCTTC.

This chain's CDR3 is CASSLNRDYGYTF. The CDR3 region has the DNA TGCGCCAGCAGCTTAAACAGGGACTATGGCTACACCTTC. This chain uses TRBV5-1 with TRBJ1-2; D perhaps matches TRBD1 (6 bases). Germline-derived CDR1 and CDR2 are SGHRS and YFSETQ. The CDR3 totals 13 residues. Between the trimmed V and J ends, which lost 2 bases and 3 bases, there was a span of 8 bases.

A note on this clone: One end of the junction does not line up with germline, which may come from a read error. The CDR3 coding sequence is TGTGCCAGTAGTTTAGACAGGGGGCATAGGGATACGCAGTATTTT. Translating gives CASSLDRGHRDTQYF. J is TRBJ2-3 and V is TRBV19, with 10 bases aligning to TRBD1. Germline CDR1 reads LNHDA; CDR2 reads SQIVND (reference sequence). There are 15 residues in the CDR3. Using reference TRBV19 and TRBJ2-3 for the parts outside the CDR3, the full variable domain is DGGITQSPKYLFRKEGQNVTLSCEQNLNHDAMYWYRQDPGQGLRLIYYSQIVNDFQKGDIAEGYSVSREKKESFPLTVTSAQKNPTAFYLCASSLDRGHRDTQYFGPGTRLTVL.

The CDR3 loop reads CAWSVLGWYGYTF. The CDR3 coding sequence is TGTGCCTGGAGTGTACTAGGGTGGTATGGCTACACCTTC. The chain employs TRBV30 and TRBJ1-2; D is unresolved. Germline loops: CDR1 GTSNPN, CDR2 SVGIG (reference sequence). CDR3 length equals 13 residues. V lost 0 bases and J 5 bases, leaving 10 bases between the germline ends.

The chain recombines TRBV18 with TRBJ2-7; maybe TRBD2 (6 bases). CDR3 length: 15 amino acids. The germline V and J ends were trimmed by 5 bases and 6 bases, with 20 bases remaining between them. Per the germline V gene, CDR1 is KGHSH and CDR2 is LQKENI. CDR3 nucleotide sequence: TGTGCCAGCTCATCGGGCGGGGATCCCCCCGGCGAGCAGTACTTC. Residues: CASSSGGDPPGEQYF.

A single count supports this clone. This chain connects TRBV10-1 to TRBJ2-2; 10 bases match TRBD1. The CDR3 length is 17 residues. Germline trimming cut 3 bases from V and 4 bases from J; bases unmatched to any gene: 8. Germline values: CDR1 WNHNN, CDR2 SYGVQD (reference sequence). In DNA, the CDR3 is TGCGCCAGCAGTGACAACGACAGGGGGCAGGGCACCGGGGAGCTGTTTTTT. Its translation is CASSDNDRGQGTGELFF.

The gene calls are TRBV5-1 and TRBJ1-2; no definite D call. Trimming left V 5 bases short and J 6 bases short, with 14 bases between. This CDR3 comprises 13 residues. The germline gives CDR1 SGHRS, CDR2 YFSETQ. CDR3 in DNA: TGCGCCAGCAGAAAAGAGGAAGAGGATGGCTACACCTTC. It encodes CASRKEEEDGYTF.

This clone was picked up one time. The CDR3 DNA follows: TGCGCCAGCAGCTTGGGTGGGAGGGAAGAGACCCAGTACTTC. This sequence encodes CASSLGGREETQYF. The rearrangement uses TRBV5-1 and TRBJ2-5; 7 bases align to TRBD2. V shed 0 bases, J shed 3 bases, and the junction held 2 bases outside the gene matches. CDR3 size: 14 residues. Germline V gene data show CDR1 as SGHRS and CDR2 as YFSETQ. The full variable domain, its missing parts supplied by reference TRBV5-1 and TRBJ2-5, is KAGVTQTPRYLIKTRGQQVTLSCSPISGHRSVSWYQQTPGQGLQFLFEYFSETQRNKGNFPGRFSGRQFSNSRSEMNVSTLELGDSALYLCASSLGGREETQYFGPGTRLLVL.

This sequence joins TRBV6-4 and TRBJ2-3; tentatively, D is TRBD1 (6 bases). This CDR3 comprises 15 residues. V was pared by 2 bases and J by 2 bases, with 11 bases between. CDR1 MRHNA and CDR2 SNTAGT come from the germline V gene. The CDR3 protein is CASSDPAGATDTQYF. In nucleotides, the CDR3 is TGTGCCAGCAGTGACCCAGCAGGGGCCACAGATACGCAGTATTTT.

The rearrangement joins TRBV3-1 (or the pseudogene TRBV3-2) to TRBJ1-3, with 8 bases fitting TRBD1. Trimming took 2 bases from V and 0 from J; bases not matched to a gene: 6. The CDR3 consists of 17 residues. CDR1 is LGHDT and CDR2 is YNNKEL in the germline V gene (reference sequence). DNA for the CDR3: TGTGCCAGCAGCCAACCGGACAGGGCACCCTCTGGAAACACCATATATTTT. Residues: CASSQPDRAPSGNTIYF.

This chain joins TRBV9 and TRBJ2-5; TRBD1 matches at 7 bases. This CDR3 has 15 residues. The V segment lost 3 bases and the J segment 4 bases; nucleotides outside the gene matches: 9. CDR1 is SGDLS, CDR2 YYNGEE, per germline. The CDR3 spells CASSESGGQGETQYF. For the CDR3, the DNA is TGTGCCAGCAGCGAGTCAGGGGGTCAGGGAGAGACCCAGTACTTC. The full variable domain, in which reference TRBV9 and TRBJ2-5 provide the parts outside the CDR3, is DSGVTQTPKHLITATGQRVTLRCSPRSGDLSVYWYQQSLDQGLQFLIQYYNGEERAKGNILERFSAQQFPDLHSELNLSSLELGDSALYFCASSESGGQGETQYFGPGTRLLVL.

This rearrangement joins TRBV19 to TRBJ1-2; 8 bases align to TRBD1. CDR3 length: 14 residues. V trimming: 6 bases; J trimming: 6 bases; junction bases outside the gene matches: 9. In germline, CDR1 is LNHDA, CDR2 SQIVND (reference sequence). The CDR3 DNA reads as TGTGCCAGTAGCAAGGTGGCAGGGGGCAATGGCTACACCTTC. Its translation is CASSKVAGGNGYTF.

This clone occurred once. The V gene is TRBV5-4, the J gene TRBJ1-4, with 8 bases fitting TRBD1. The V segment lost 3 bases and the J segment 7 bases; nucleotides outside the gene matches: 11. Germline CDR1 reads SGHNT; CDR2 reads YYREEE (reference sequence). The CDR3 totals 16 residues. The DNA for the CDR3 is TGTGCCAGCAGCTCTGGGGTAGGACAGGGAACTGAAAAACTGTTTTTT. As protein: CASSSGVGQGTEKLFF.

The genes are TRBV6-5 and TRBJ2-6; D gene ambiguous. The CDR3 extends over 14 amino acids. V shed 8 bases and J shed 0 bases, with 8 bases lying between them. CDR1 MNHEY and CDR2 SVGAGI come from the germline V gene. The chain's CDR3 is CASGVSSGANVLTF. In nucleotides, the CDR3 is TGTGCCAGCGGAGTGAGCTCTGGGGCCAACGTCCTGACTTTC.

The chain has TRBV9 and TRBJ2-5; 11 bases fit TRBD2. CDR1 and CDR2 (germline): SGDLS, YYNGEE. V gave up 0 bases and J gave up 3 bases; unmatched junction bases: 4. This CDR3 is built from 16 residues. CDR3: CASSVGASGGKETQYF. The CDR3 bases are TGTGCCAGCAGCGTAGGGGCTAGCGGGGGGAAAGAGACCCAGTACTTC.

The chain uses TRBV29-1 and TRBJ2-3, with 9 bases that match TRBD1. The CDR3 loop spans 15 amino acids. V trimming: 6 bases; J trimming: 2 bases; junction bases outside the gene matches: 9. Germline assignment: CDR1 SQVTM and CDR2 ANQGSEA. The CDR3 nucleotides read TGCAGCGTCGATAACAGGGGGCTAAACACAGATACGCAGTATTTT. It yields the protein CSVDNRGLNTDTQYF.